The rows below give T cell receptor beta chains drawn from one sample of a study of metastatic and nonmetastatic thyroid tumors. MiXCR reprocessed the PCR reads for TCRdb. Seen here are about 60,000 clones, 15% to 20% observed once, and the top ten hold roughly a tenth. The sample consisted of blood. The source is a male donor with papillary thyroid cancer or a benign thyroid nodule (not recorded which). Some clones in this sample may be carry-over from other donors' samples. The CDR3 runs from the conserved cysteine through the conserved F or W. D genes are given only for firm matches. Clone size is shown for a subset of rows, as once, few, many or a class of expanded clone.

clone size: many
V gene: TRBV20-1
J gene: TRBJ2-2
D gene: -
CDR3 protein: CSATRANTGELFF
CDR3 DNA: TGCAGTGCAACCAGGGCGAACACCGGGGAGCTGTTTTTT

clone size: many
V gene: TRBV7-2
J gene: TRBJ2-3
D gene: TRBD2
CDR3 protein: CASSKAGLYTQYF
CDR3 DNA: TGTGCCAGCAGCAAAGCGGGGTTGTATACGCAGTATTTT

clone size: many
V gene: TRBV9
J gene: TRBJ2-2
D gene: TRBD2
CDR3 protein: CASGSGRGTGELFF
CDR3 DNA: TGTGCCAGCGGTAGCGGGAGAGGAACCGGGGAGCTGTTTTTT

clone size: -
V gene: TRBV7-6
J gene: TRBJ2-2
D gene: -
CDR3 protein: CASSPMNTGELFF
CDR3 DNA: TGTGCCAGCAGCCCCATGAACACCGGGGAGCTGTTTTTT

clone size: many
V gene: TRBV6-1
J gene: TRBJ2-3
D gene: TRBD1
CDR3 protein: CASSWTGASTDTQYF
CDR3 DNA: TGTGCCAGCAGTTGGACAGGAGCTAGCACAGATACGCAGTATTTT

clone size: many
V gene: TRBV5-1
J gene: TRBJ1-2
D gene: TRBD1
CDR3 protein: CASSSGQINYGYTF
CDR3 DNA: TGCGCCAGCAGCTCGGGACAGATTAACTATGGCTACACCTTC

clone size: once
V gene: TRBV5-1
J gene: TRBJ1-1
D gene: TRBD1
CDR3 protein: CASSLSGTGSSEAFF
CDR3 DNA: TGCGCCAGCAGCTTATCGGGGACAGGGTCATCTGAAGCTTTCTTT

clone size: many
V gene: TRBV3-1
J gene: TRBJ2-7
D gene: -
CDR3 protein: CASSTRTALYEQYF
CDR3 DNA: TGTGCCAGCAGCACTAGGACAGCTTTGTACGAGCAGTACTTC

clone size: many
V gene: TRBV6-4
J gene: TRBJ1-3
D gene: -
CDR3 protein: CASSEQAGEENTIYF
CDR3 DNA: TGTGCCAGCAGTGAACAGGCAGGGGAGGAAAACACCATATATTTT

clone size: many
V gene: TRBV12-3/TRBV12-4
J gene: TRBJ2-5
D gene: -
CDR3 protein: CASSLGQEETQYF
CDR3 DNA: TGTGCCAGCAGTTTAGGGCAGGAAGAGACCCAGTACTTC

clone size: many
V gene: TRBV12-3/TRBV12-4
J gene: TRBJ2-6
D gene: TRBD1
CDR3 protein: CASSAGGRNSGANVLTF
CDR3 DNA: TGTGCCAGCAGTGCAGGGGGCCGAAACTCTGGGGCCAACGTCCTGACTTTC

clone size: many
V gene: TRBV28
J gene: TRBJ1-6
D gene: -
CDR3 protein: CASGKYNSPLHF
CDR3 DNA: TGTGCCAGCGGGAAATATAATTCACCCCTCCACTTT

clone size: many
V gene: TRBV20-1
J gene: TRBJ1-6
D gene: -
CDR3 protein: CSARPGVSSYNSPLHF
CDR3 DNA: TGCAGTGCCCGTCCGGGGGTAAGCTCCTATAATTCACCCCTCCACTTT

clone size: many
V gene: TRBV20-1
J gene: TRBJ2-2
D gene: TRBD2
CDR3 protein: CSAINDRTSGARTGELFF
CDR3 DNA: TGCAGTGCCATAAATGACAGGACTAGCGGAGCCAGGACCGGGGAGCTGTTTTTT

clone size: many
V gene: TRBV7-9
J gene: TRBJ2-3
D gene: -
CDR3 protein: CASSFSGSDDTQYF
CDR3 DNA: TGTGCCAGCAGCTTTTCAGGGTCGGACGATACGCAGTATTTT

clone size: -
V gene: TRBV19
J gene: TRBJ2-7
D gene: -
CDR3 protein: CDSSIASGRSSYEHYF
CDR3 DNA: TGTGACAGTAGTATAGCCTCGGGCCGCAGCTCCTACGAGCATTACTTC

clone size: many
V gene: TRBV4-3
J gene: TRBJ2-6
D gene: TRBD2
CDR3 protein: CASSQDGTTSGANVLTF
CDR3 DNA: TGCGCCAGCAGCCAAGACGGGACTACATCTGGGGCCAACGTCCTGACTTTC

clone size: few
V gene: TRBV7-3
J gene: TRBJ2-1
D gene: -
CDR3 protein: CASSLTRGRTPGNEQFF
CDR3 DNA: TGTGCCAGCAGCTTAACTAGAGGGAGGACCCCTGGCAATGAGCAGTTCTTC

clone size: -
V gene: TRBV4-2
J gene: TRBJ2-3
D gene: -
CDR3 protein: CASSPPPLVTDTQYF
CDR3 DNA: TGTGCCAGCAGCCCCCCCCCCCTAGTGACAGATACGCAGTATTTT

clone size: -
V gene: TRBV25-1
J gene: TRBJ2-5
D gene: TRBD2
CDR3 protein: CASSEYAGGKETQYF
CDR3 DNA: TGTGCCAGCAGTGAATATGCGGGGGGGAAAGAGACCCAGTACTTC

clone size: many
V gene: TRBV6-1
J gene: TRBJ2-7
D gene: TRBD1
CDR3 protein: CASSPGTGFSYEQYF
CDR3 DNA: TGTGCCAGCAGCCCAGGGACAGGCTTCTCCTACGAGCAGTACTTC

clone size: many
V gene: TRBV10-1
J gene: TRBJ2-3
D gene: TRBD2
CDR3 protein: CASSLGLAWPDTQYF
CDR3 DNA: TGCGCCAGCAGCTTGGGACTAGCGTGGCCAGATACGCAGTATTTT

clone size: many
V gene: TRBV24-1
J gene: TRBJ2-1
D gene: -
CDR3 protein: CATSDGWALNEQFF
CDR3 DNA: TGTGCCACCAGTGATGGGTGGGCCCTAAATGAGCAGTTCTTC

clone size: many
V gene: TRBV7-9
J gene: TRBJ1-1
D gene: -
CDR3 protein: CASRWGGKGNTEAFF
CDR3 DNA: TGTGCCAGCAGGTGGGGTGGCAAGGGGAACACTGAAGCTTTCTTT

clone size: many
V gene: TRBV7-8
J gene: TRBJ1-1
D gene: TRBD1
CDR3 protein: CASAPIAGQTILGTEAFF
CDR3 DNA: TGTGCCAGCGCCCCCATCGCGGGACAGACTATTCTCGGCACTGAAGCTTTCTTT

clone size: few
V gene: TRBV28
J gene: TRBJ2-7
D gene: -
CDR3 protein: CASGASASSYEQYF
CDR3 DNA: TGTGCCAGCGGGGCTAGCGCCTCATCCTACGAGCAGTACTTC

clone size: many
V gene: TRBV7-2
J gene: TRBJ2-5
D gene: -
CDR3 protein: CASSLASETQYF
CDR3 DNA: TGTGCCAGCAGCTTGGCTTCGGAGACCCAGTACTTC

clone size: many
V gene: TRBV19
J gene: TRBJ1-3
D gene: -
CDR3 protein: CASTPTGDSGNTIYF
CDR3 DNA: TGTGCCAGTACTCCCACCGGGGACTCTGGAAACACCATATATTTT

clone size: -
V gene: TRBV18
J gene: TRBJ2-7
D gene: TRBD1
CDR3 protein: CASSPRQGGDEQYF
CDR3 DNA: TGTGCCAGCTCACCAAGACAGGGGGGGGACGAGCAGTACTTC

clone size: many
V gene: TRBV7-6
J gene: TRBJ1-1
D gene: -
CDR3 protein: CASSQWGDTEAFF
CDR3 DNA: TGTGCCAGCAGCCAATGGGGAGACACTGAAGCTTTCTTT

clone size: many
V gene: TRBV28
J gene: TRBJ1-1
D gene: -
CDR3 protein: CASRPRGGLTEAFF
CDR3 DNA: TGTGCCAGCAGGCCTAGGGGGGGATTGACTGAAGCTTTCTTT

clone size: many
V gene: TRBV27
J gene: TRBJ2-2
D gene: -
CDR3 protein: CASSLGPGLQTGELFF
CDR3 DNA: TGTGCCAGCAGTTTGGGCCCGGGACTTCAGACCGGGGAGCTGTTTTTT

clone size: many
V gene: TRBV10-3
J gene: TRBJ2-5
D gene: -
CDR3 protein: CAISEVQETQYF
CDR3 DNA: TGTGCCATCAGTGAGGTCCAAGAGACCCAGTACTTC

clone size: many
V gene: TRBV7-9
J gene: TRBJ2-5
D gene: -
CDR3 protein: CASSPRTAYQETQYF
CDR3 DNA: TGTGCCAGCAGCCCTCGGACGGCGTACCAAGAGACCCAGTACTTC

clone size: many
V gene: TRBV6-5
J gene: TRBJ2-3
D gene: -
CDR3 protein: CASSYVPRSDTQYF
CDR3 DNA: TGTGCCAGCAGTTACGTTCCTCGCTCAGATACGCAGTATTTT

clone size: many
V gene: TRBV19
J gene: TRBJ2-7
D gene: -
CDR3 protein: CASRSTGRYEQYF
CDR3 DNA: TGTGCCAGTAGGTCGACAGGACGATACGAGCAGTACTTC

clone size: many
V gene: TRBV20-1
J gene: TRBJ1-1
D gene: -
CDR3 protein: CSARSGLGTEAFF
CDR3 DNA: TGCAGTGCTAGGTCTGGGCTTGGCACTGAAGCTTTCTTT

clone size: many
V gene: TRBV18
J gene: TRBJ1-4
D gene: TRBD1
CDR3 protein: CASSPTGATNEKLFF
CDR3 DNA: TGTGCCAGCTCACCAACAGGGGCGACTAATGAAAAACTGTTTTTT

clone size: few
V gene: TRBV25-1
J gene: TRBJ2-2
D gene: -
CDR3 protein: CSISEYRNTGELFF
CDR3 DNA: TGTTCCATCAGTGAATATAGGAACACCGGGGAGCTGTTTTTT

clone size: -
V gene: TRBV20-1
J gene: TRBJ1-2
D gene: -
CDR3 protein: CSASDRWLYGYTF
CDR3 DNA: TGCAGTGCAAGCGACAGGTGGCTCTATGGCTACACCTTC

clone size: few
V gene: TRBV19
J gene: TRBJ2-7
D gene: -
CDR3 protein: CASNPEATYEQYF
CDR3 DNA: TGTGCCAGTAATCCAGAGGCTACCTACGAGCAGTACTTC

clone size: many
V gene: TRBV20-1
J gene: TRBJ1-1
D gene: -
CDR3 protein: CSAPIREGGVTEAFF
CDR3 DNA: TGCAGTGCTCCAATTAGGGAAGGGGGTGTTACTGAAGCTTTCTTT

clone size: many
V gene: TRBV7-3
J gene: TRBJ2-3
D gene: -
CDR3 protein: CASSVGIGTRTDTQYF
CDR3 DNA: TGTGCCAGCAGCGTCGGGATAGGGACCCGCACAGATACGCAGTATTTT

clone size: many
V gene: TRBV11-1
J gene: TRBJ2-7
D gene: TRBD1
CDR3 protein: CASSSVERDRGDEQYF
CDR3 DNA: TGTGCCAGCAGCTCCGTAGAGAGGGACAGGGGCGACGAGCAGTACTTC

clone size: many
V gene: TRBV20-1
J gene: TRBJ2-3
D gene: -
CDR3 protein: CSARESRLVGDTQYF
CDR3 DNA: TGCAGTGCTAGAGAGTCACGGCTAGTAGGGGATACGCAGTATTTT